These T cell receptor beta chains were read from a single sample in a study of T cell repertoires in cytomegalovirus infection. No antigen has been assigned to these receptors. TCRdb ran MiXCR on the reads and lists one entry per CDR3 protein. Of about 57,000 distinct CDR3 sequences in the sample, roughly a fifth were seen once. The sequences come from CD8+ T cells from cultured PBMCs, collected from culture after CMV antigen stimulation. These receptors originate from a human donor in good health (CMV status not recorded). Some clones in this sample may be carry-over from other donors' samples. The CDR3 runs from the conserved cysteine through the conserved F or W. Fields, in order: J gene, D gene, V gene, clone size, CDR3 DNA, CDR3 protein. The D gene is left open where the match is weak. Clone size is given for some rows only: seen once, a few or many times, or a class if the clone is expanded.

j_call: TRBJ1-2
d_call: NA
v_call: TRBV7-8
clone_size: few
cdr3_nt: TGTGCCAGCATCCCCCTGGGGGGCGGAGGTGGCTACACCTTC
cdr3_aa: CASIPLGGGGGYTF

j_call: TRBJ2-7
d_call: NA
v_call: TRBV7-2
clone_size: NA
cdr3_nt: TGTGCCAGCAGCTTAGACCGTAATCTCGGCTACGAGCAGTACTTC
cdr3_aa: CASSLDRNLGYEQYF

j_call: TRBJ2-1
d_call: NA
v_call: TRBV6-8
clone_size: NA
cdr3_nt: TGTGCCAGCAGTTACGGGGTGGGATTAGAGCAGTTCTTC
cdr3_aa: CASSYGVGLEQFF

j_call: TRBJ1-5
d_call: NA
v_call: TRBV4-1
clone_size: few
cdr3_nt: TGCGCCAGCAGCCAAGAAGGCGGTCAGGCAGGGTTTCAGCCCCAGCATTTT
cdr3_aa: CASSQEGGQAGFQPQHF

j_call: TRBJ1-1
d_call: NA
v_call: TRBV24-1
clone_size: NA
cdr3_nt: TGTGCCACACGGGGGAGTAGGGAGGAAACGAACACTGAAGCTTTCTTT
cdr3_aa: CATRGSREETNTEAFF

j_call: TRBJ2-2
d_call: NA
v_call: TRBV7-6
clone_size: NA
cdr3_nt: TGTGCCAGCACCCCGGGCACCGGGGAGCTGTTTTTT
cdr3_aa: CASTPGTGELFF

j_call: TRBJ1-1
d_call: NA
v_call: TRBV5-5
clone_size: few
cdr3_nt: TGTGCCAGCAGTAGACCTTCCGGGACCCATAGTAACACTGAAGCTTTCTTT
cdr3_aa: CASSRPSGTHSNTEAFF

j_call: TRBJ1-6
d_call: NA
v_call: TRBV14
clone_size: NA
cdr3_nt: TGTGCCAGCAGCCAGGAGGGGGGCCATTCACCCCTCCACTTT
cdr3_aa: CASSQEGGHSPLHF

j_call: TRBJ1-2
d_call: TRBD1
v_call: TRBV28
clone_size: few
cdr3_nt: TGTGCCAGCGTCCTGCGACAGGGCCCTAACTATGGCTACACCTTC
cdr3_aa: CASVLRQGPNYGYTF

j_call: TRBJ1-2
d_call: NA
v_call: TRBV28
clone_size: NA
cdr3_nt: TGTGCCAGCAGTTTTGAGGACTTGAAGGATGGCTACACCTTC
cdr3_aa: CASSFEDLKDGYTF

j_call: TRBJ1-5
d_call: NA
v_call: TRBV12-3/TRBV12-4
clone_size: NA
cdr3_nt: TGTGCCAGCGGTGGGGAGGGAGGGAGCAATCAGCCCCAGCATTTT
cdr3_aa: CASGGEGGSNQPQHF

j_call: TRBJ2-3
d_call: TRBD2
v_call: TRBV7-8
clone_size: NA
cdr3_nt: TGTGCCAGCAGCGGGACTAGCGGGGGGGCAGATACGCAGTATTTT
cdr3_aa: CASSGTSGGADTQYF

j_call: TRBJ1-5
d_call: NA
v_call: TRBV27
clone_size: few
cdr3_nt: TGTGCCAGCAGTACCACTTCAGACCGGGAGCCCCAGCATTTT
cdr3_aa: CASSTTSDREPQHF

j_call: TRBJ1-6
d_call: NA
v_call: TRBV5-5
clone_size: few
cdr3_nt: TGTGCCAGCAGCTCTCTTAAGGACTCCTATAATTCACCCCTCCACTTT
cdr3_aa: CASSSLKDSYNSPLHF

j_call: TRBJ2-4
d_call: TRBD2
v_call: TRBV7-9
clone_size: NA
cdr3_nt: TGTGCCAGCAGCTCCTCAACGGGGGGGCAGGAGGCCAAAAACATTCAGTACTTC
cdr3_aa: CASSSSTGGQEAKNIQYF

j_call: TRBJ1-1
d_call: TRBD1
v_call: TRBV12-3/TRBV12-4
clone_size: many
cdr3_nt: TGTGCCAGCACCCCGACAGGGATAAGTAAAGGAGCTTTCTTT
cdr3_aa: CASTPTGISKGAFF

j_call: TRBJ1-1
d_call: NA
v_call: TRBV2
clone_size: once
cdr3_nt: TGTGCCAGCAGGGCTAGACAGGAGAACACTGAAGCTTTCTTT
cdr3_aa: CASRARQENTEAFF

j_call: TRBJ2-1
d_call: TRBD2
v_call: TRBV7-2
clone_size: NA
cdr3_nt: TGTGCCAGCAGCTTAGTGGGTAGCGGGAGCTCCTACAGTGAGCAGTTCTTC
cdr3_aa: CASSLVGSGSSYSEQFF

j_call: TRBJ2-5
d_call: NA
v_call: TRBV7-2
clone_size: few
cdr3_nt: TGTGCCAGCAGCTTAGTGGGTGATCAAGAGACCCAGTACTTC
cdr3_aa: CASSLVGDQETQYF

j_call: TRBJ2-5
d_call: TRBD2
v_call: TRBV6-5
clone_size: NA
cdr3_nt: TGTGCCAGCAGTTACGATATCACTAGCGGACAAGAGACCCAGTACTTC
cdr3_aa: CASSYDITSGQETQYF

j_call: TRBJ1-5
d_call: NA
v_call: TRBV4-1
clone_size: few
cdr3_nt: TGCGCCAGCAGCCAACGGGTCAATCAGCCCCAGCATTTT
cdr3_aa: CASSQRVNQPQHF

j_call: TRBJ2-7
d_call: NA
v_call: TRBV12-3/TRBV12-4
clone_size: NA
cdr3_nt: TGTGCCAGCAGTTTTGTCCCTTACGAGCAGTACTTC
cdr3_aa: CASSFVPYEQYF

j_call: TRBJ2-1
d_call: NA
v_call: TRBV12-3/TRBV12-4
clone_size: NA
cdr3_nt: TGTGCCAGCACCTCCCGGGATCGATCTGTCTACAATGAGCAGTTCTTC
cdr3_aa: CASTSRDRSVYNEQFF

j_call: TRBJ2-5
d_call: NA
v_call: TRBV7-2
clone_size: NA
cdr3_nt: TGTGCCAGCAGTACCGCGGGATTCCAAGAGACCCAGTACTTC
cdr3_aa: CASSTAGFQETQYF

j_call: TRBJ2-2
d_call: NA
v_call: TRBV4-3
clone_size: few
cdr3_nt: TGCGCCAGCACACCTTACCTGGCGGCAACCCGAGGGGCCGGGGAGCTGTTTTTT
cdr3_aa: CASTPYLAATRGAGELFF

j_call: TRBJ1-5
d_call: TRBD1
v_call: TRBV12-3/TRBV12-4
clone_size: few
cdr3_nt: TGTGCCAGCAGTCCCCCCGGGACAGGGAATCAGCCCCAGCATTTT
cdr3_aa: CASSPPGTGNQPQHF

j_call: TRBJ1-5
d_call: NA
v_call: TRBV12-3/TRBV12-4
clone_size: few
cdr3_nt: TGTGCCAGCAGTTCGGGGGGGCAGCCCCAGCATTTT
cdr3_aa: CASSSGGQPQHF

j_call: TRBJ1-1
d_call: NA
v_call: TRBV28
clone_size: NA
cdr3_nt: TGTGCCAGCAGTTTTCCGGCTTCGGATATGAACACTGAAGCTTTCTTT
cdr3_aa: CASSFPASDMNTEAFF

j_call: TRBJ2-1
d_call: TRBD2
v_call: TRBV7-6
clone_size: NA
cdr3_nt: TGTGCCAGCAGCCCGACTAGCGCTGGCCCCTACAATGAGCAGTTCTTC
cdr3_aa: CASSPTSAGPYNEQFF

j_call: TRBJ2-7
d_call: TRBD1
v_call: TRBV7-9
clone_size: NA
cdr3_nt: TGTGCCAGCAGCTTAACAGGGGGCTCCTACGAGCAGTACTTC
cdr3_aa: CASSLTGGSYEQYF

j_call: TRBJ1-1
d_call: NA
v_call: TRBV4-2
clone_size: NA
cdr3_nt: TGTGCCAGCAGCCCCCGAGGGGGAATGAACACTGAAGCTTTCTTT
cdr3_aa: CASSPRGGMNTEAFF

j_call: TRBJ1-3
d_call: NA
v_call: TRBV6-5
clone_size: NA
cdr3_nt: TGTGCCAGCACCTCGGACACCCTCTCTGGAAACACCATATATTTT
cdr3_aa: CASTSDTLSGNTIYF

j_call: TRBJ1-5
d_call: NA
v_call: TRBV12-3/TRBV12-4
clone_size: NA
cdr3_nt: TGTGCCAGCAGTCAAAACAGGGCGTTTCAGCCCCAGCATTTT
cdr3_aa: CASSQNRAFQPQHF

j_call: TRBJ2-7
d_call: NA
v_call: TRBV7-9
clone_size: few
cdr3_nt: TGTGCCAGCTCCCCCGGAGGGTCCTACGAGCAGTACTTC
cdr3_aa: CASSPGGSYEQYF

j_call: TRBJ1-1
d_call: NA
v_call: TRBV7-9
clone_size: NA
cdr3_nt: TGTGCCAGCAGCGAACTTACAGGTACCGGCACTGAAGCTTTCTTT
cdr3_aa: CASSELTGTGTEAFF

j_call: TRBJ1-1
d_call: NA
v_call: TRBV7-9
clone_size: NA
cdr3_nt: TGTGCCAGCAGCTCAGCGGGAACCCGGAACACTGAAGCTTTCTTT
cdr3_aa: CASSSAGTRNTEAFF

j_call: TRBJ2-2
d_call: TRBD2
v_call: TRBV12-3/TRBV12-4
clone_size: few
cdr3_nt: TGTGCCAGCAGCCCCGGGACTATCGCCGGGGAGCTGTTTTTT
cdr3_aa: CASSPGTIAGELFF

j_call: TRBJ2-2
d_call: NA
v_call: TRBV6-2/TRBV6-3
clone_size: few
cdr3_nt: TGCGGTACGCAGGAGAACACCGGGGAGCTGTTTTTT
cdr3_aa: CGTQENTGELFF

j_call: TRBJ2-1
d_call: TRBD1
v_call: TRBV11-2
clone_size: NA
cdr3_nt: TGTGCCAGCAGCCGTTTAGGACAGGGAAGCCACAATGAGCAGTTCTTC
cdr3_aa: CASSRLGQGSHNEQFF

j_call: TRBJ1-5
d_call: TRBD1
v_call: TRBV19
clone_size: NA
cdr3_nt: TGTGCCAGTAGTAGATCTACGGACAGGTCTAATCAGCCCCAGCATTTT
cdr3_aa: CASSRSTDRSNQPQHF

j_call: TRBJ1-5
d_call: NA
v_call: TRBV7-2
clone_size: NA
cdr3_nt: TGTGCCAGCAGCTCCCAAACGGGAGTTCGTCCCCATAGCAATCAGCCCCAGCATTTT
cdr3_aa: CASSSQTGVRPHSNQPQHF

j_call: TRBJ1-5
d_call: NA
v_call: TRBV12-5
clone_size: NA
cdr3_nt: TGTGCTAGTGGTTTGGGGCAGAGCAATCAGCCCCAGCATTTT
cdr3_aa: CASGLGQSNQPQHF

j_call: TRBJ1-1
d_call: NA
v_call: TRBV12-3/TRBV12-4
clone_size: many
cdr3_nt: TGTGCCAGCAGGCTAAAAGGGGCCGCCCTGGGAGCTTTCTTT
cdr3_aa: CASRLKGAALGAFF

j_call: TRBJ1-3
d_call: NA
v_call: TRBV20-1
clone_size: NA
cdr3_nt: TGCAGTGCTAGGTCTGAACGGGGCGGAAACACCATATATTTT
cdr3_aa: CSARSERGGNTIYF

j_call: TRBJ2-7
d_call: NA
v_call: TRBV27
clone_size: NA
cdr3_nt: NA
cdr3_aa: CASSSSTGGYEQYF

j_call: TRBJ1-5
d_call: NA
v_call: TRBV4-1
clone_size: many
cdr3_nt: TGCGCCAGCAGCCAAGCCATCTCGCCGAATCAGCCCCAGCATTTT
cdr3_aa: CASSQAISPNQPQHF

j_call: TRBJ2-1
d_call: NA
v_call: TRBV2
clone_size: NA
cdr3_nt: TGTGCCAGCAGTGAAGAGACTTTTGAGCAGTTCTTC
cdr3_aa: CASSEETFEQFF

j_call: TRBJ1-5
d_call: NA
v_call: TRBV4-1
clone_size: NA
cdr3_nt: TGCGCCAGCAGCCAAGATAGGGCAGAGGGGCAGCCCCAGCATTTT
cdr3_aa: CASSQDRAEGQPQHF

j_call: TRBJ1-1
d_call: TRBD1
v_call: TRBV7-9
clone_size: many
cdr3_nt: TGTGCCAGCAGCTTCGCCGGGACAGTCGGCGACACTGAAGCTTTCTTT
cdr3_aa: CASSFAGTVGDTEAFF

j_call: TRBJ2-7
d_call: TRBD1
v_call: TRBV12-3/TRBV12-4
clone_size: few
cdr3_nt: TGTGCCAGCAGTTTAGCGGGACAGGGGAGTACCCTGTACTTC
cdr3_aa: CASSLAGQGSTLYF

j_call: TRBJ2-1
d_call: NA
v_call: TRBV6-2/TRBV6-3
clone_size: NA
cdr3_nt: TGTGCCAGCAGTTTTAACAGGGCATATGAGCAGTTCTTC
cdr3_aa: CASSFNRAYEQFF

j_call: TRBJ2-7
d_call: TRBD1
v_call: TRBV28
clone_size: few
cdr3_nt: TGTGCCAGCAGACCGATATGGGACAGAGCCTACGAGCAGTACTTC
cdr3_aa: CASRPIWDRAYEQYF

j_call: TRBJ1-1
d_call: TRBD1
v_call: TRBV12-3/TRBV12-4
clone_size: few
cdr3_nt: TGTGCCAGCAGTTTTTCTTCAGGGGGCGCGAACACTGAAGCTTTCTTT
cdr3_aa: CASSFSSGGANTEAFF

j_call: TRBJ1-5
d_call: NA
v_call: TRBV7-8
clone_size: few
cdr3_nt: TGTGCCAGCAGTACTGGAGTGCGGGGAGATGATAGCAATCAGCCCCAGCATTTT
cdr3_aa: CASSTGVRGDDSNQPQHF

j_call: TRBJ2-1
d_call: NA
v_call: TRBV7-2
clone_size: NA
cdr3_nt: TGTGCCAGCAGCTTAGAGTCGTATCGCTCCTACAATGAGCAGTTCTTC
cdr3_aa: CASSLESYRSYNEQFF

j_call: TRBJ2-7
d_call: TRBD2
v_call: TRBV2
clone_size: NA
cdr3_nt: TGTGCCAGCGGACTAGCGGGGGCCTACGAGCAGTACTTC
cdr3_aa: CASGLAGAYEQYF

j_call: TRBJ1-5
d_call: TRBD1
v_call: TRBV4-1
clone_size: NA
cdr3_nt: TGCTCCAGCAGCTCACATCCGGAGACAGGGGATAGCAATCAGCCCCAGCATTTT
cdr3_aa: CSSSSHPETGDSNQPQHF